The 26 T cell receptor beta chains given below trace back to one sample, sequenced in a study of cytomegalovirus exposure and HLA in healthy donors. Primers for the PCR totalled 60 Vbeta and 13 Jbeta. The table came from immunoSEQ multiplex PCR; TCRdb's copy has only in-frame clones and leaves some out. The sample spans about 35,000 clones; the ten largest clones claim around 3.5%. The sample was PBMCs. The receptors shown here come from a man in his forties in good health and CMV-seronegative.

The chain uses TRBV27 and TRBJ2-5, with D perhaps matching TRBD2 (5 bases). Germline values: CDR1 MNHEY, CDR2 SMNVEV (reference sequence). V dropped 0 bases and J dropped 5 bases, with 16 bases sitting between them. The CDR3 sequence is 16 residues long. The DNA for the CDR3 is TGTGCCAGCAGTTTATCGACTACCAGGTTCTGGGAGACCCAGTACTTC. It specifies CASSLSTTRFWETQYF.

V usage is TRBV11-3 and J usage is TRBJ2-6; D may be TRBD1 (6 bases). The V gene's germline CDR1 is SGHNT and CDR2 YENEEA. The CDR3 is made up of 16 amino acids. The germline V and J ends were trimmed by 5 bases and 6 bases, with 17 bases remaining between them. CDR3 nucleotide sequence: TGTGCCAGCAGCCGCCCACAGGGATTCGAGGCCAACGTCCTGACTTTC. It is translated as CASSRPQGFEANVLTF.

The V and J genes are TRBV28 and TRBJ1-5; D gene uncertain. The germline gives CDR1 MDHEN, CDR2 SYDVKM. V lost 4 bases and J 5 bases, leaving 6 bases between the germline ends. CDR3 length: 12 residues. Here the CDR3 reads CASSSSYQPQHF. Here the CDR3 DNA reads TGTGCCAGCAGTTCCAGTTATCAGCCCCAGCATTTT. The whole variable domain, filled in from reference TRBV28 and TRBJ1-5, reads DVKVTQSSRYLVKRTGEKVFLECVQDMDHENMFWYRQDPGLGLRLIYFSYDVKMKEKGDIPEGYSVSREKKERFSLILESASTNQTSMYLCASSSSYQPQHFGDGTRLSIL.

The chain links TRBV5-1 to TRBJ1-3; TRBD1 agrees at 9 bases. Germline V gives CDR1 SGHRS, CDR2 YFSETQ. V was clipped by 4 bases and J by 4 bases; unmatched bases: 0. The CDR3 covers 13 residues. The CDR3 spells CASSGTGGNTIYF. DNA of the CDR3: TGCGCCAGCAGCGGGACAGGGGGAAACACCATATATTTT.

This rearrangement joins TRBV7-8 to TRBJ2-3; no clear D. V was shortened by 5 bases and J by 4 bases, with 4 bases between the two germline ends. The CDR3 length is 11 residues. Germline lookup yields CDR1 SGHVS and CDR2 FQNEAQ. For the CDR3, the DNA is TGTGCCAGCAGCCACTCAGATACGCAGTATTTT. Its protein product is CASSHSDTQYF.

This rearrangement joins TRBV30 to TRBJ2-1; TRBD2 aligns across 10 bases. V trimming: 7 bases; J trimming: 8 bases; junction bases outside the gene matches: 20. This CDR3 comprises 17 residues. CDR1 and CDR2 (germline): GTSNPN, SVGIG (reference sequence). CDR3: CAYTPNTSGTEGDEQFF. CDR3 sequence (DNA): TGTGCCTACACCCCGAATACTAGCGGGACGGAAGGGGATGAGCAGTTCTTC.

The V and J genes are TRBV7-8 and TRBJ1-2, with a tentative D call TRBD1 (5 bases). The CDR3 has 14 amino acids. Germline CDR1 is SGHVS and CDR2 is FQNEAQ. With 5 bases removed from V and 6 bases from J, the gap between germline ends came to 16 bases. CDR3 DNA: TGTGCCAGCAGCCACCTCCCGACAGCAGATGGCTACACCTTC. This gives the protein CASSHLPTADGYTF.

The chain couples TRBV29-1 to TRBJ1-1; D unclear. V was shortened by 5 bases and J by 1 base, with 11 bases between the two germline ends. The V gene's germline CDR1 is SQVTM and CDR2 ANQGSEA. CDR3 length: 13 amino acids. The CDR3 DNA is TGCAGCGTTTGCGAACCCCAGAACACTGAAGCTTTCTTT. The encoded protein is CSVCEPQNTEAFF.

V and J are TRBV7-8 and TRBJ1-4; TRBD1 is a possible D gene (5 bases). V lost 3 bases and J lost 8, with 13 bases in between. The germline V gene encodes CDR1 SGHVS and CDR2 FQNEAQ. The CDR3 spans 14 residues. CDR3 in amino acids: CASSFTGLGEKLFF. In nucleotides, the CDR3 is TGTGCCAGCAGCTTTACGGGACTCGGCGAAAAACTGTTTTTT.

The genes are TRBV19 and TRBJ2-7; D perhaps matches TRBD2 (6 bases). The germline gives CDR1 LNHDA, CDR2 SQIVND (reference sequence). V lost 1 base, J lost 0 bases, and 13 bases lay in between. CDR3 size: 16 residues. CDR3 protein: CASSIAGSFSSYEQYF. The CDR3 region has the DNA TGTGCCAGTAGTATAGCCGGGAGTTTCAGCTCCTACGAGCAGTACTTC. The full variable domain, its missing parts supplied by reference TRBV19 and TRBJ2-7, is DGGITQSPKYLFRKEGQNVTLSCEQNLNHDAMYWYRQDPGQGLRLIYYSQIVNDFQKGDIAEGYSVSREKKESFPLTVTSAQKNPTAFYLCASSIAGSFSSYEQYFGPGTRLTVT.

The chain couples TRBV6-5 to TRBJ1-1; D possibly corresponds to TRBD1 (6 bases). V was cut by 4 bases and J by 5 bases, with 14 bases left in between. The CDR3 spans 14 residues. Germline V gene lookup returns CDR1 MNHEY and CDR2 SVGAGI. CDR3: CASSSGGRWTEAFF. The CDR3 DNA sequence: TGTGCCAGCAGTTCCGGGGGGCGTTGGACTGAAGCTTTCTTT.

The CDR3 sequence is CASSPSGSEGEQYF. The DNA for the CDR3 is TGTGCCAGCAGCCCTAGCGGGAGTGAGGGCGAGCAGTACTTC. V is TRBV6-5 and J is TRBJ2-7; 10 bases match TRBD2. V trimming: 6 bases; J trimming: 6 bases; junction bases outside the gene matches: 8. The CDR3 contains 14 residues. Germline V lookup: CDR1 MNHEY, CDR2 SVGAGI.

This chain links TRBV4-2 with TRBJ1-3; D perhaps matches TRBD1 (5 bases). V shed 2 bases and J shed 0 bases, with 14 bases lying between them. Looked up from germline, CDR1 is LGHNA and CDR2 is YNFKEQ. CDR3 length: 17 residues. CDR3 in amino acids: CASSQIRADSSGNTIYF. The CDR3 nucleotides are TGTGCCAGCAGCCAAATAAGGGCAGACAGCTCTGGAAACACCATATATTTT.

V usage is TRBV6-5 and J usage is TRBJ1-1, with 9 bases matching TRBD1. The junction had 10 bases not matched to a gene; V was cut back by 6 bases and J by 11 bases. CDR3 length equals 13 residues. Germline V gene data show CDR1 as MNHEY and CDR2 as SVGAGI. This CDR3 reads CASRGDRAALAFF. In DNA, the CDR3 is TGTGCCAGCAGGGGGGACAGGGCGGCGTTGGCTTTCTTT.

V gene TRBV7-2 combines with J gene TRBJ2-7; 8 positions match TRBD1. Germline V lookup: CDR1 SGHTA, CDR2 FQGNSA. The CDR3 covers 14 residues. J was trimmed by 2 bases and V by 1 base; bases with no gene match: 1. The CDR3 DNA is TGTGCCAGCAGCTTAGTACAGGGGGCCTACGAGCAGTACTTC. Protein sequence: CASSLVQGAYEQYF.

V is TRBV29-1 and J is TRBJ1-1, with D uncertain. Germline CDR1 is SQVTM and CDR2 is ANQGSEA. Trimming removed 8 bases from V and 7 bases from J, with 17 bases in between. This CDR3 is built from 12 residues. CDR3 DNA: TGCAGCACCCAGTCAGAACCAATTGAAGCTTTCTTT. Its protein product is CSTQSEPIEAFF. The full variable domain, in which reference TRBV29-1 and TRBJ1-1 provide the parts outside the CDR3, is SAVISQKPSRDICQRGTSLTIQCQVDSQVTMMFWYRQQPGQSLTLIATANQGSEATYESGFVIDKFPISRPNLTFSTLTVSNMSPEDSSIYLCSTQSEPIEAFFGQGTRLTVV.

V is TRBV4-2 and J is TRBJ1-5; D not certain. V lost 0 bases and J 4 bases, leaving 10 bases between the germline ends. This CDR3 is 15 amino acids long. Germline V CDR1 and CDR2: LGHNA, YNFKEQ. This CDR3 reads CASSQDNHGNQPQHF. DNA for the CDR3: TGTGCCAGCAGCCAAGATAACCACGGGAATCAGCCCCAGCATTTT.

V usage is TRBV19 and J usage is TRBJ2-7; D might be TRBD1 (7 bases). Trimming took off 5 bases at V and 0 bases at J, with 11 bases between the two ends. This CDR3 has 14 residues. Germline CDR1 LNHDA, CDR2 SQIVND (reference sequence). The CDR3 spells CASSRRDSSYEQYF. CDR3 DNA: TGTGCCAGTAGTCGGAGGGACAGCTCCTACGAGCAGTACTTC. The full variable domain, in which reference TRBV19 and TRBJ2-7 provide the parts outside the CDR3, is DGGITQSPKYLFRKEGQNVTLSCEQNLNHDAMYWYRQDPGQGLRLIYYSQIVNDFQKGDIAEGYSVSREKKESFPLTVTSAQKNPTAFYLCASSRRDSSYEQYFGPGTRLTVT.

This chain uses TRBV7-3 with TRBJ2-1; 11 nucleotides agree with TRBD2. J lost 6 bases, V lost 1 base, and 5 bases had no gene match. CDR1 is SGHTA, CDR2 FQGTGA, per germline. This CDR3 region has 16 residues. The CDR3 region has the DNA TGTGCCAGCAGCTTAAGGGGGACTAGCGGCTTCAATGAGCAGTTCTTC. Translated, it gives CASSLRGTSGFNEQFF.

The chain has TRBV7-9 and TRBJ2-3, with TRBD2 identical over 7 bases. CDR1 SEHNR and CDR2 FQNEAQ come from the germline V gene (reference sequence). CDR3 length: 18 residues. Losses at the gene ends were 4 bases for V and 2 bases for J; bases not matched to a gene: 15. The CDR3: CASSYPNPSGGVTDTQYF. Written as DNA, the CDR3 is TGTGCCAGCAGCTACCCCAATCCTAGCGGAGGGGTCACAGATACGCAGTATTTT.

The chain employs TRBV6-1 and TRBJ1-2; D gene uncertain. Germline V CDR1 and CDR2: MNHNS, SASEGT. This CDR3 comprises 13 residues. Trimming left V 4 bases short and J 1 base short, with 7 bases between. This chain's CDR3 is CASSVSLNYGYTF. CDR3 DNA: TGTGCCAGCAGTGTTAGCCTTAACTATGGCTACACCTTC.

The rearrangement links TRBV7-9 to TRBJ2-1, with TRBD2 matching over 9 bases. The germline V gene encodes CDR1 SEHNR and CDR2 FQNEAQ (reference sequence). The CDR3 has 16 amino acids. V shed 5 bases, J shed 6 bases, and the junction held 11 bases outside the gene matches. CDR3 sequence (DNA): TGTGCCAGCAGCCGTCCCGGGACTAGCTTCGCCAATGAGCAGTTCTTC. Amino acid sequence: CASSRPGTSFANEQFF.

The chain links TRBV29-1 to TRBJ2-4; 7 positions agree with TRBD2. This CDR3 contains 13 residues. Germline-derived CDR1 and CDR2 are SQVTM and ANQGSEA. The V segment lost 7 bases and the J segment 8 bases; nucleotides outside the gene matches: 11. The CDR3 protein is CSAGHGRGDIQYF. The DNA of the CDR3 is TGCAGCGCCGGCCATGGTCGGGGGGACATTCAGTACTTC.

The rearrangement links TRBV29-1 to TRBJ1-1, with D possibly being TRBD1 (6 bases). Germline-derived CDR1 and CDR2 are SQVTM and ANQGSEA. The length of the CDR3 is 14 residues. V shed 3 bases and J shed 2 bases, with 13 bases lying between them. The CDR3 spells CSVERGQRNTEAFF. For the CDR3, the DNA is TGCAGCGTTGAGAGAGGACAGAGAAACACTGAAGCTTTCTTT.

This chain joins TRBV18 and TRBJ2-3, with TRBD1 as a possible D gene (5 bases). The V gene lost 2 bases and the J gene lost 2 bases, with 14 bases spanning the gap. In germline, CDR1 is KGHSH, CDR2 LQKENI. The CDR3 runs to 16 residues. The CDR3 spells CASSPAQGSPTDTQYF. The CDR3 DNA follows: TGTGCCAGCTCACCAGCCCAGGGTTCCCCCACAGATACGCAGTATTTT.

The chain has TRBV7-8 and TRBJ2-3, with 8 bases aligning to TRBD1. V gave up 5 bases and J gave up 0 bases; unmatched junction bases: 10. Per germline, CDR1 SGHVS and CDR2 FQNEAQ. The length of the CDR3 is 17 residues. The CDR3 nucleotides are TGTGCCAGCAGCCTACCCCCCGACAGGGGAAGCACAGATACGCAGTATTTT. Its protein product is CASSLPPDRGSTDTQYF.